The source of this TCR beta chain is a study of shared clonotypes between healthy human individuals. This clone occurred a few times. Germline values: CDR1 SGHVS, CDR2 FQNEAQ. The CDR3 loop spans 16 amino acids. Trimming cost V 5 bases and J 8 bases, with 22 bases left between them. Naive CD8 cells comprised CD45RO-negative, CCR7-positively selected cells, excluding terminally differentiated effector memory CD45RA+ cells. Source study methods: Quality scores were absent from the junction-only immunoSEQ sequences, so filtering differed. Sequenced by immunoSEQ multiplex PCR; TCRdb stores in-frame clones only, minus some. V, J and clone size are those of that table, while D and trimming were read from the DNA. The table has approximately 1.9 million clones, just over 90% seen once.

The V gene is TRBV7-8, the J gene TRBJ2-1; a weak D match, TRBD2 (5 bases). Sequencing input: naive CD8+ T cells from PBMCs. The sequence was obtained from a man between 18 and 35 years old in good health. Some clones in this sample may be carry-over from other donors' samples. CDR3 DNA sequence: TGTGCCAGCAGCGACCCGCGGGCGGGCAATAGGGATGAGCAGTTCTTC. It is translated as CASSDPRAGNRDEQFF.